A selection of T cell receptor beta chains follows, all from one sample in a study of Ad26.COV2.S vaccination and SARS-CoV-2 variants. Generated by immunoSEQ multiplex PCR, the TCRdb table keeps only in-frame clones and is missing some. The table records roughly 180,000 clones, 87% of them present only once. The sequencing here drew on peripheral blood, taken after recovery from COVID-19. These receptors were taken from a human donor who had recovered from COVID-19. Both conserved end residues are part of each CDR3. D genes are given only for firm matches. Expanded clones are given a class, and other clones once, few, many or no size at all.

d_gene: TRBD1
v_gene: TRBV7-2
abundance: .
j_gene: TRBJ1-2
CDR3aa: CASKFRDREIWTF

d_gene: TRBD1
v_gene: TRBV27
abundance: .
j_gene: TRBJ2-7
CDR3aa: CASSFNRGQEQYF

d_gene: .
v_gene: TRBV7-9
abundance: .
j_gene: TRBJ2-1
CDR3aa: CASSPQGPYNEQFF

d_gene: .
v_gene: TRBV3-1/TRBV3-2
abundance: .
j_gene: TRBJ2-1
CDR3aa: CASSQDSASPPLYQFF

d_gene: .
v_gene: TRBV5-6
abundance: once
j_gene: TRBJ2-3
CDR3aa: CASSSGYTDTQYF

d_gene: .
v_gene: TRBV3-1/TRBV3-2
abundance: .
j_gene: TRBJ2-3
CDR3aa: CASSQGGAADTQYF

d_gene: .
v_gene: TRBV12-3/TRBV12-4
abundance: .
j_gene: TRBJ1-2
CDR3aa: CASRLGDLDGYTF

d_gene: .
v_gene: TRBV19
abundance: once
j_gene: TRBJ1-1
CDR3aa: CASAVYPNTEAFF

d_gene: TRBD1
v_gene: TRBV7-3
abundance: .
j_gene: TRBJ2-7
CDR3aa: CASSLQGDYEQYF

d_gene: .
v_gene: TRBV9
abundance: .
j_gene: TRBJ2-7
CDR3aa: CASSVGDQRSYEQYF

d_gene: TRBD2
v_gene: TRBV9
abundance: many
j_gene: TRBJ2-1
CDR3aa: CASSVSSGTYNEQFF

d_gene: TRBD1
v_gene: TRBV7-6
abundance: .
j_gene: TRBJ2-2
CDR3aa: CASSLTGANTGELFF

d_gene: TRBD1
v_gene: TRBV28
abundance: .
j_gene: TRBJ1-2
CDR3aa: CASSGGGQPANYGYTF

d_gene: TRBD2
v_gene: TRBV5-1
abundance: .
j_gene: TRBJ2-3
CDR3aa: CASSLLWRESTDTQYF

d_gene: .
v_gene: TRBV5-5
abundance: once
j_gene: TRBJ1-1
CDR3aa: CASSLISGQNTEAFF

d_gene: .
v_gene: TRBV19
abundance: .
j_gene: TRBJ2-3
CDR3aa: CASSILRASSTDTQYF

d_gene: TRBD1
v_gene: TRBV5-1
abundance: .
j_gene: TRBJ1-4
CDR3aa: CASSLGQGGNEKLFF

d_gene: TRBD2
v_gene: TRBV5-4
abundance: .
j_gene: TRBJ2-7
CDR3aa: CASSLNSGGYYEQYF

d_gene: TRBD1
v_gene: TRBV18
abundance: .
j_gene: TRBJ2-7
CDR3aa: CASSPRQGQGGYEQYF

d_gene: .
v_gene: TRBV6-5
abundance: once
j_gene: TRBJ2-2
CDR3aa: CASSRYSRPGELFF

d_gene: .
v_gene: TRBV7-9
abundance: .
j_gene: TRBJ1-3
CDR3aa: CASSLASRRNTIYF

d_gene: .
v_gene: TRBV15
abundance: .
j_gene: TRBJ2-5
CDR3aa: CATSRDRGTGGGETQYF

d_gene: TRBD2
v_gene: TRBV4-1
abundance: .
j_gene: TRBJ2-1
CDR3aa: CASSQGPTSGEESEQFF

d_gene: .
v_gene: TRBV27
abundance: once
j_gene: TRBJ2-3
CDR3aa: CASSLVPRDTQYF

d_gene: .
v_gene: TRBV7-9
abundance: .
j_gene: TRBJ1-6
CDR3aa: CASSLYRDSPLHF

d_gene: .
v_gene: TRBV7-2
abundance: .
j_gene: TRBJ2-5
CDR3aa: CASSLERLETQYF

d_gene: TRBD1
v_gene: TRBV7-9
abundance: .
j_gene: TRBJ1-2
CDR3aa: CASSLKGQGYGYTF

d_gene: .
v_gene: TRBV2
abundance: .
j_gene: TRBJ1-1
CDR3aa: CASRGSQGVTEAFF

d_gene: TRBD1
v_gene: TRBV5-6
abundance: .
j_gene: TRBJ2-6
CDR3aa: CASSFFLETGDDGANVLTF

d_gene: .
v_gene: TRBV5-4
abundance: once
j_gene: TRBJ2-2
CDR3aa: CASSTLEGHLTGELFF

d_gene: .
v_gene: TRBV28
abundance: .
j_gene: TRBJ1-4
CDR3aa: CASSSQQLNEKLFF

d_gene: .
v_gene: TRBV29-1
abundance: .
j_gene: TRBJ1-2
CDR3aa: CSVDTQGGRGYTF

d_gene: TRBD2
v_gene: TRBV6-5
abundance: .
j_gene: TRBJ2-1
CDR3aa: CASRRTGTSDNEQFF

d_gene: .
v_gene: TRBV4-1
abundance: .
j_gene: TRBJ2-3
CDR3aa: CASSQVTRRFTDTQYF

d_gene: .
v_gene: TRBV27
abundance: .
j_gene: TRBJ2-5
CDR3aa: CASSPRRSAETQYF

d_gene: .
v_gene: TRBV9
abundance: .
j_gene: TRBJ2-1
CDR3aa: CASSVDEYEQFF

d_gene: .
v_gene: TRBV18
abundance: .
j_gene: TRBJ2-7
CDR3aa: CASSPPTGRYEQYF

d_gene: .
v_gene: TRBV19
abundance: many
j_gene: TRBJ2-3
CDR3aa: CASSENTDTQYF

d_gene: .
v_gene: TRBV6-1
abundance: .
j_gene: TRBJ1-2
CDR3aa: CASSERANYGYTF

d_gene: .
v_gene: TRBV12-3/TRBV12-4
abundance: .
j_gene: TRBJ2-2
CDR3aa: CASSFSGELFF

d_gene: TRBD2
v_gene: TRBV7-3
abundance: .
j_gene: TRBJ2-3
CDR3aa: CASSPGTSGPSTDTQYF

d_gene: .
v_gene: TRBV6-5
abundance: .
j_gene: TRBJ2-7
CDR3aa: CASSYRSTSSPYEQYF

d_gene: TRBD1
v_gene: TRBV9
abundance: .
j_gene: TRBJ2-1
CDR3aa: CASSVDRADNEQFF

d_gene: TRBD1
v_gene: TRBV7-3
abundance: once
j_gene: TRBJ2-1
CDR3aa: CASSSHRGPSYNEQFF

d_gene: .
v_gene: TRBV28
abundance: .
j_gene: TRBJ1-2
CDR3aa: CASTIRAVYGYTF